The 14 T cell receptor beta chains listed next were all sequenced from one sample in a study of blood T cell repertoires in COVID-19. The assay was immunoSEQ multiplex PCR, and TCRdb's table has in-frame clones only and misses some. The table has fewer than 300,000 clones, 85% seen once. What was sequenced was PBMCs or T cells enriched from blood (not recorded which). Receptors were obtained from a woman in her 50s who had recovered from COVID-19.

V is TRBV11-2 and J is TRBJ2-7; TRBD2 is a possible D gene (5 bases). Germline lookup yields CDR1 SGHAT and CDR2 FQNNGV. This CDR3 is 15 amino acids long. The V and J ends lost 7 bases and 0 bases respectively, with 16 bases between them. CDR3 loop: CASTTSADLSYEQYF. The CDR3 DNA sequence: TGTGCCAGCACCACTTCAGCGGATCTCTCCTACGAGCAGTACTTC.

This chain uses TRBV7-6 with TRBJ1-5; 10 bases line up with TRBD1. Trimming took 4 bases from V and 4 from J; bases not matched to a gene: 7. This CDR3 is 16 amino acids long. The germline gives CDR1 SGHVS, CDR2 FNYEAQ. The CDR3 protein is CASSSTSGQGNQPQHF. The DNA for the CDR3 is TGTGCCAGCAGCTCAACCTCGGGACAGGGGAATCAGCCCCAGCATTTT.

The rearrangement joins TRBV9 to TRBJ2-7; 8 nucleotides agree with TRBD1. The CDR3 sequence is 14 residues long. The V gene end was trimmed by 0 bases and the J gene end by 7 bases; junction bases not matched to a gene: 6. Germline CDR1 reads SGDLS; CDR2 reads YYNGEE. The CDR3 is CASSVAGGAGEQYF. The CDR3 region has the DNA TGTGCCAGCAGCGTAGCAGGGGGCGCGGGAGAGCAGTACTTC.

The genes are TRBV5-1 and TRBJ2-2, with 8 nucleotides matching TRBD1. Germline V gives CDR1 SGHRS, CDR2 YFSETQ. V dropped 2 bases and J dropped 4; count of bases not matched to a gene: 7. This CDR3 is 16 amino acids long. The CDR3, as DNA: TGCGCCAGCAGCTTCTTGGGACAGGTGGCCACCGGGGAGCTGTTTTTT. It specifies CASSFLGQVATGELFF.

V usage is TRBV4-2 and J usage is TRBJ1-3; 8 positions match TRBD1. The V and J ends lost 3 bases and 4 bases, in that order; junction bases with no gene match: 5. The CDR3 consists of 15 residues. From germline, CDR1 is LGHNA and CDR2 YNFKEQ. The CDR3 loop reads CASSHATGVGNTIYF. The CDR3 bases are TGTGCCAGCAGCCACGCGACAGGGGTCGGAAACACCATATATTTT.

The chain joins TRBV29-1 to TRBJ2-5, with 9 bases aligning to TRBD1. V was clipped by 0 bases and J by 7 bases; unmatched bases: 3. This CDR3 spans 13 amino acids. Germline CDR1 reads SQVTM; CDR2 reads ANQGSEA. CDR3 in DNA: TGCAGCGTTGAAGACGGACAGGGGACGACCCAGTACTTC. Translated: CSVEDGQGTTQYF.

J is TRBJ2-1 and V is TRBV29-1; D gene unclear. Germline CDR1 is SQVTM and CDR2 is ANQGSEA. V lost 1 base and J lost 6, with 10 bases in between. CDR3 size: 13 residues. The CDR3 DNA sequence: TGCAGCGTTGAAGTGGTCCAGTTCAATGAGCAGTTCTTC. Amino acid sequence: CSVEVVQFNEQFF.

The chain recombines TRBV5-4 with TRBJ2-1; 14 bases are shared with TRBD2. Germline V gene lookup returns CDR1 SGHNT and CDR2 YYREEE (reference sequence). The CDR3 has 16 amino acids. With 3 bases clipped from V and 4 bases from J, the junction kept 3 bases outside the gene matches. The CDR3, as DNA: TGTGCCAGCAGCTGGGGACTAGCGGGGGCTTACAATGAGCAGTTCTTC. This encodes CASSWGLAGAYNEQFF.

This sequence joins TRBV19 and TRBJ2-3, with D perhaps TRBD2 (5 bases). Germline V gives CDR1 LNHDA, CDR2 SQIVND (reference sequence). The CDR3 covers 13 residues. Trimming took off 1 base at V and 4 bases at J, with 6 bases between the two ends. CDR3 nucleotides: TGTGCCAGTAGTATAGGGCGGGCAGATACGCAGTATTTT. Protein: CASSIGRADTQYF.

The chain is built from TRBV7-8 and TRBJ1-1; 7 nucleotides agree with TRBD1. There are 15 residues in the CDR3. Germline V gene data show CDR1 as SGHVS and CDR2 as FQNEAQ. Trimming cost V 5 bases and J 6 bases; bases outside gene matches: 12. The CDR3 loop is CASSPIGTEIPEAFF. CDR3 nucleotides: TGTGCCAGCAGCCCCATCGGGACAGAGATCCCTGAAGCTTTCTTT.

The CDR3 sequence: CASRLAGDNNEQFF. The DNA for the CDR3 is TGTGCCAGCAGACTAGCGGGGGATAACAATGAGCAGTTCTTC. The chain joins TRBV25-1 to TRBJ2-1; 11 positions match TRBD2. CDR1 and CDR2 from the germline V gene are MGHDK and SYGVNS. V shed 6 bases and J 5 bases; nucleotides not matched to a gene: 3. This CDR3 is 14 amino acids long.

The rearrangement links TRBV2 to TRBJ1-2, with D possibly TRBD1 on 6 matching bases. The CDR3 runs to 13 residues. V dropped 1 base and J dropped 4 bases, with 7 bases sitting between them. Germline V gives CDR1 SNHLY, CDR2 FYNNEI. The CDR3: CASSEGTAYGYTF. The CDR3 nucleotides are TGTGCCAGCAGTGAAGGGACAGCCTATGGCTACACCTTC.

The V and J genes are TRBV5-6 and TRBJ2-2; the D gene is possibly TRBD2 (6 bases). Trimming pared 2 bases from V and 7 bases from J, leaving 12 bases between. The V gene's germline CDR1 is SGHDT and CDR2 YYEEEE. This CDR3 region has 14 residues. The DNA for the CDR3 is TGTGCCAGCAGCTTTCTCGGGGGACGCGGGGAGCTGTTTTTT. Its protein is CASSFLGGRGELFF.

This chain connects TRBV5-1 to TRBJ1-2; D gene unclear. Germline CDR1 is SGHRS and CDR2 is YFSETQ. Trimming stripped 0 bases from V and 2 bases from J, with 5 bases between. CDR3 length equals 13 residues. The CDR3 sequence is CASSLAGNYGYTF. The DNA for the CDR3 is TGCGCCAGCAGCTTGGCCGGGAACTATGGCTACACCTTC.